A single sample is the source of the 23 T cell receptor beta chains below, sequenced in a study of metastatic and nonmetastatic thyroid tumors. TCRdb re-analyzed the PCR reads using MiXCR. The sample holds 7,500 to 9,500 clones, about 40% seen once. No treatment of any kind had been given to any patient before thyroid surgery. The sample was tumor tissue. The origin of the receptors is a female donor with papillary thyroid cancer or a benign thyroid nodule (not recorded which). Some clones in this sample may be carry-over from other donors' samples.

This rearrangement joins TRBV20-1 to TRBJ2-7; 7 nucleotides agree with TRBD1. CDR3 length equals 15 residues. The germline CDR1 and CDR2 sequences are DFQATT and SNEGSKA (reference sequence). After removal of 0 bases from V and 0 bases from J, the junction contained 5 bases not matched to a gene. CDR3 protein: CSARDTRDSSYEQYF. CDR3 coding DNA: TGCAGTGCTAGAGATACCCGGGACAGCTCCTACGAGCAGTACTTC.

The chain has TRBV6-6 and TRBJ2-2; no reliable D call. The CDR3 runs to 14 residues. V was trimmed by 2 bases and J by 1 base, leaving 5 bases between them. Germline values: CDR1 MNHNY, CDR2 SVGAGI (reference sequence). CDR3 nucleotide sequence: TGTGCCAGCAGTTACCGCCAGAACACCGGGGAGCTGTTTTTT. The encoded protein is CASSYRQNTGELFF.

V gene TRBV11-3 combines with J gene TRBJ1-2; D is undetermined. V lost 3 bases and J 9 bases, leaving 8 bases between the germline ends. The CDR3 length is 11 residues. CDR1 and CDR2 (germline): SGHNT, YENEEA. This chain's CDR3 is CASSFRHSYTF. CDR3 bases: TGTGCCAGCAGCTTCAGACATAGCTACACCTTC.

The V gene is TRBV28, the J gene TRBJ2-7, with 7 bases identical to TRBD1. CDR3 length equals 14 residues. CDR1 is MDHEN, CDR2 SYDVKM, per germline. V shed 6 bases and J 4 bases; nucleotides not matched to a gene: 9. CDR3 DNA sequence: TGTGCCAGCAGACCTATGACAGGGTTTTACGAGCAGTACTTC. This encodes CASRPMTGFYEQYF.

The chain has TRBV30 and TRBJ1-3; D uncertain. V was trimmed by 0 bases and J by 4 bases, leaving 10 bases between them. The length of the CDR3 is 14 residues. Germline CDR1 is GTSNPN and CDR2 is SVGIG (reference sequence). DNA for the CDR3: TGTGCCTGGAGTGTATCATCGAGGGGAAACACCATATATTTT. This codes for CAWSVSSRGNTIYF.

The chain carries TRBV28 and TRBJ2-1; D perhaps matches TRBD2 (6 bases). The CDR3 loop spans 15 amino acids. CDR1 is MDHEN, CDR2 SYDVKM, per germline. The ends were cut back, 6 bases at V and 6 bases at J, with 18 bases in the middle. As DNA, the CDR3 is TGTGCCAGCAGCCGCCCCCCCGGGACTCGCAATGAGCAGTTCTTC. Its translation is CASSRPPGTRNEQFF.

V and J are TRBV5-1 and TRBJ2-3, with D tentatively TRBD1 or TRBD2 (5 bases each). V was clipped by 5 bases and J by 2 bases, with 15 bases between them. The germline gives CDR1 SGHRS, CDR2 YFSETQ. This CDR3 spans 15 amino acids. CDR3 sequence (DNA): TGCGCCAGCAGAATCCGGGACGGACCCACAGATACGCAGTATTTT. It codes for CASRIRDGPTDTQYF.

CDR3: CASSRHRDGEYF. CDR3 bases: TGTGCCAGCAGCAGGCACCGGGACGGGGAGTACTTC. V is TRBV7-9 and J is TRBJ2-7; possibly TRBD1 or TRBD2 for D (5 bases each). Germline CDR1 reads SEHNR; CDR2 reads FQNEAQ (reference sequence). Between the trimmed V and J ends, which lost 5 bases and 11 bases, there was a span of 16 bases. This CDR3 comprises 12 residues.

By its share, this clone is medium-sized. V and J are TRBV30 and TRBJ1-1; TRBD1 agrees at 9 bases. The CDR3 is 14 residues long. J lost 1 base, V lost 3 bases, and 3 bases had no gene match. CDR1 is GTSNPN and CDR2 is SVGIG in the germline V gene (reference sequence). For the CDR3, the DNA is TGTGCCTGGAGGGGACAGGGAGGGAACACTGAAGCTTTCTTT. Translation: CAWRGQGGNTEAFF.

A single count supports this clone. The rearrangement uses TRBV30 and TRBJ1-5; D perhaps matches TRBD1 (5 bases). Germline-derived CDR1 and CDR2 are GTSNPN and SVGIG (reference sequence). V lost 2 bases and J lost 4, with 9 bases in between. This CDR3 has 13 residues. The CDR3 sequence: CAWSLQGNQPQHF. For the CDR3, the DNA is TGTGCCTGGAGTCTCCAGGGAAATCAGCCCCAGCATTTT.

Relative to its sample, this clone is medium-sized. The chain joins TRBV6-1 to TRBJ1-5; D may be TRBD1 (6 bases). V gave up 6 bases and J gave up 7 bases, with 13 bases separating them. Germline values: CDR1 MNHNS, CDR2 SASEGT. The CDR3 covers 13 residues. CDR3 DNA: TGTGCCAGCAGCTTACAGGGTAAGCAGCCCCAGCATTTT. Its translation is CASSLQGKQPQHF.

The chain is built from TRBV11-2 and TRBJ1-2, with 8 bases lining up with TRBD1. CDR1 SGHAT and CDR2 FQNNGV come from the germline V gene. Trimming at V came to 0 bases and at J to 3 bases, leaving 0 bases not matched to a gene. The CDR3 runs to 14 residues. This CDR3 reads CASSLEQGDYGYTF. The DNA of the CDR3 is TGTGCCAGCAGCTTAGAACAGGGGGACTATGGCTACACCTTC.

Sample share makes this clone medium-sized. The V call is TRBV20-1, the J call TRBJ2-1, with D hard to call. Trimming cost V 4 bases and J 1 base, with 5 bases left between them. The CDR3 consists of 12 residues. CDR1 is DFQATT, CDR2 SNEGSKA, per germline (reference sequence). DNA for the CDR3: TGCAGTGCTACTGAGTCCTACAATGAGCAGTTCTTC. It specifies CSATESYNEQFF.

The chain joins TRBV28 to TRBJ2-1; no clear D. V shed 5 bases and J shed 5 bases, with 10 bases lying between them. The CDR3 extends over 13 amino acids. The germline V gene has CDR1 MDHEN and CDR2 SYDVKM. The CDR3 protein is CASSVKVHNEQFF. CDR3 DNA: TGTGCCAGCAGTGTGAAGGTCCACAATGAGCAGTTCTTC.

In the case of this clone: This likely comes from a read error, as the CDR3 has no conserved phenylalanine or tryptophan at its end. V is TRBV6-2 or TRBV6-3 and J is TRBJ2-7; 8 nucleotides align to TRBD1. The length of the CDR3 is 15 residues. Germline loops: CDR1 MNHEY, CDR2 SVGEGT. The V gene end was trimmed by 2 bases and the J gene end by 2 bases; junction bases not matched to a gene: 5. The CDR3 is CASSYDPGGAYEQYL. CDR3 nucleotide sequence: TGTGCCAGCAGTTACGATCCAGGGGGCGCCTACGAGCAGTACCTC.

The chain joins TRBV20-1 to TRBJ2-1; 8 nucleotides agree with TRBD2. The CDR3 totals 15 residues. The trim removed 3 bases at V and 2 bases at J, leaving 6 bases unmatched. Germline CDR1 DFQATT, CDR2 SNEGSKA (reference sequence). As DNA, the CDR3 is TGCAGTGCTAGCGTCCCCGGGAGGGCCTACAATGAGCAGTTCTTC. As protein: CSASVPGRAYNEQFF.

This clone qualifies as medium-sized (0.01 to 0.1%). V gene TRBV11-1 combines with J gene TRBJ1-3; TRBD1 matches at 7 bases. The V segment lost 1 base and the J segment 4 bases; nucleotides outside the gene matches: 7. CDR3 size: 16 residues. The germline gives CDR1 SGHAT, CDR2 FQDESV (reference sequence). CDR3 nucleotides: TGTGCCAGCAGCTTAGGCGACCCGGACAGGGGAAACACCATATATTTT. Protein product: CASSLGDPDRGNTIYF.

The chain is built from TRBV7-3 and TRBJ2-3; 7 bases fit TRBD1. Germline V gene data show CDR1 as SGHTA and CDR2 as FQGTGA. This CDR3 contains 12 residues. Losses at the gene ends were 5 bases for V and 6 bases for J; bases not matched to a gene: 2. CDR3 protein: CASSQQGDTQYF. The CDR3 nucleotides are TGTGCCAGCAGCCAACAGGGGGATACGCAGTATTTT.

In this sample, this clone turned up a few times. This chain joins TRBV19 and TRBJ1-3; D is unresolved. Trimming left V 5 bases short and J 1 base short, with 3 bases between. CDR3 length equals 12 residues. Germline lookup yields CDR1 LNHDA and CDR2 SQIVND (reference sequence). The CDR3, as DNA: TGTGCCAGTAGTCCGTCTGGAAACACCATATATTTT. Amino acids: CASSPSGNTIYF.

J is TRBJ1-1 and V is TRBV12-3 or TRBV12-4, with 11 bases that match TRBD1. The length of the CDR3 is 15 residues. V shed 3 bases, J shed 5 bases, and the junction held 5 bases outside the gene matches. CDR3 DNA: TGTGCCAGCAGTTTGGACAGGGGGCTAAGAACTGAAGCTTTCTTT. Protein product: CASSLDRGLRTEAFF.

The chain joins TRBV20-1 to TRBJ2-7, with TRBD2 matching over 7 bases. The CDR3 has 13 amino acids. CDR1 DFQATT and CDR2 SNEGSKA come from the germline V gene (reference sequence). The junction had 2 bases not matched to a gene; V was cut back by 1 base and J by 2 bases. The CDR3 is CSARGLAAYEQYF. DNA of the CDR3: TGCAGTGCTAGAGGCCTAGCGGCCTACGAGCAGTACTTC.

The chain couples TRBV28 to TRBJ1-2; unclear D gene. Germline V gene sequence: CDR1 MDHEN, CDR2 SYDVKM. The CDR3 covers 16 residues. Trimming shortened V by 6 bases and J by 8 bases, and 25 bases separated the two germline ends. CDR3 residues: CASREGLGMEVRGYTF. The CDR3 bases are TGTGCCAGCAGAGAAGGGCTAGGGATGGAGGTTAGGGGCTACACCTTC.

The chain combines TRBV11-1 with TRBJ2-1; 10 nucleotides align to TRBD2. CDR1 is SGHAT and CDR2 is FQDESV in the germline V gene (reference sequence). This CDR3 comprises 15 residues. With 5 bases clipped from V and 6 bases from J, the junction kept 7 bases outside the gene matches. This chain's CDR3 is CASSLSGGWSNEQFF. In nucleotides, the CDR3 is TGTGCCAGCAGCCTTAGCGGGGGGTGGAGCAATGAGCAGTTCTTC.